One and the same sample provided the 14 T cell receptor beta chains below, sequenced in a study of monozygotic twins with inflammatory bowel disease. Following a re-call of the 5' RACE reads, TCRdb has one entry per CDR3 protein and lacks DNA. This table holds more than 110,000 distinct CDR3 sequences. Sequencing was carried out using blood. The receptors originated from a human donor with ulcerative colitis or Crohn's disease, or a healthy co-twin of an affected twin (not recorded which).

The chain couples TRBV5-1 to TRBJ2-5; TCRdb's D call of TRBD1 is untestable without DNA. The CDR3 totals 16 residues. The germline V gene encodes CDR1 SGHRS and CDR2 YFSETQ. The chain's CDR3 is CASSPQGQGARETQYF.

The chain has TRBV29-1 and TRBJ1-1; with no DNA, the TCRdb D assignment of TRBD1 cannot be verified. Germline CDR1 reads SQVTM; CDR2 reads ANQGSEA. The CDR3 is 13 residues long. The CDR3 is CSVAGTGERKAFF.

V usage is TRBV12-3 or TRBV12-4 and J usage is TRBJ1-5; TCRdb proposes TRBD1, but this gene call is untestable without DNA. There are 13 residues in the CDR3. The CDR3 region is CASSRQGGQPQHF.

The gene calls are TRBV12-3 or TRBV12-4 and TRBJ2-7; TCRdb reports TRBD1, a call that lacks DNA to check it against. The CDR3 is 13 residues long. This CDR3 reads CASTPARGYEQYF.

The rearrangement uses TRBV20-1 and TRBJ1-6. The CDR3 contains 16 residues. The germline CDR1 and CDR2 sequences are DFQATT and SNEGSKA (reference sequence). This CDR3 reads CSARGQLDYYNSPLHF.

The chain joins TRBV28 to TRBJ2-7; TCRdb calls TRBD1, which cannot be checked without DNA. CDR1 and CDR2 from the germline V gene are MDHEN and SYDVKM. This CDR3 region has 15 residues. The CDR3 spells CASEDGDTSSYEQYF.

The rearrangement links TRBV25-1 to TRBJ2-7; there is no DNA to check the TCRdb D call of TRBD1. The germline CDR1 and CDR2 sequences are MGHDK and SYGVNS. This CDR3 spans 13 amino acids. The CDR3 reads CASSFNRDHEQYF.

The CDR3: CASRPSPGLALTGELFF. This chain joins TRBV28 and TRBJ2-2; the TCRdb call, TRBD2, lacks DNA for checking. Germline assignment: CDR1 MDHEN and CDR2 SYDVKM. This CDR3 is built from 17 residues.

J is TRBJ1-5 and V is TRBV29-1. Germline CDR1 is SQVTM and CDR2 is ANQGSEA. The CDR3 runs to 13 residues. Here the CDR3 reads CSVGGRGGQPQHF. Looking up the rest from reference TRBV29-1 and TRBJ1-5 gives the full variable domain: SAVISQKPSRDICQRGTSLTIQCQVDSQVTMMFWYRQQPGQSLTLIATANQGSEATYESGFVIDKFPISRPNLTFSTLTVSNMSPEDSSIYLCSVGGRGGQPQHFGDGTRLSIL.

The CDR3 region is CASSEDRGVSYEKLFF. The chain combines TRBV25-1 with TRBJ1-4; TCRdb calls TRBD1, which cannot be checked without DNA. This CDR3 has 16 amino acids. Germline values: CDR1 MGHDK, CDR2 SYGVNS.

V usage is TRBV18 and J usage is TRBJ1-3; checking the TCRdb D call of TRBD1 is not possible without DNA. Germline CDR1 KGHSH, CDR2 LQKENI. The CDR3 loop spans 17 amino acids. CDR3 amino acids: CASSLGQGQLSGNTIYF.

V is TRBV10-3 and J is TRBJ2-1; TCRdb calls TRBD2, which cannot be checked without DNA. The CDR3 extends over 11 amino acids. Germline V gives CDR1 ENHRY, CDR2 SYGVKD. The CDR3 sequence: CATGGPFEQFF.

This rearrangement joins TRBV7-8 to TRBJ2-5. The CDR3 length is 13 residues. The germline V gene has CDR1 SGHVS and CDR2 FQNEAQ. The CDR3 is CASSPISQETQYF.

V usage is TRBV11-2 and J usage is TRBJ2-7; TCRdb's D call of TRBD2 is untestable without DNA. The germline CDR1 and CDR2 sequences are SGHAT and FQNNGV. This CDR3 has 17 residues. The CDR3: CASSLDRSGSSPYEQYF.